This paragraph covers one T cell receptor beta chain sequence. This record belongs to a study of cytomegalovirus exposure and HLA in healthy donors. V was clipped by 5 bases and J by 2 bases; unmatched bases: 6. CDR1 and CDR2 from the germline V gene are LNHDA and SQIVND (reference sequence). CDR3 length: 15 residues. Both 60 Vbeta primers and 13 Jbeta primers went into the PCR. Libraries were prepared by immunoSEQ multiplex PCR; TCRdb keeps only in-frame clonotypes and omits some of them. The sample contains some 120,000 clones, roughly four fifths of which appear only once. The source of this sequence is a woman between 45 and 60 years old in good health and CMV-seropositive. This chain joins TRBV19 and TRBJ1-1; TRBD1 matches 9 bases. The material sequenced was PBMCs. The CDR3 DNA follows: TGTGCCAGTAGTTCCGGGACAGGGAAAAACACTGAAGCTTTCTTT. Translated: CASSSGTGKNTEAFF.